This TCR beta chain was recorded in a study of T cell changes during pregnancy in multiple sclerosis. The ends were cut back, 1 base at V and 2 bases at J, with 13 bases in the middle. CDR3 length: 16 residues. Germline V CDR1 and CDR2: SGHRS, YFSETQ. Data came from immunoSEQ multiplex PCR; TCRdb stores just in-frame clones and leaves some out. This repertoire shows about 49,000 clones, roughly 94% found once; its top ten account for almost 6%. The J gene is TRBJ2-1, the V gene TRBV5-1; weak D call: TRBD1 (5 bases). This specimen consisted of CD8+ T cells from peripheral blood mononuclear cells, obtained in the first trimester of pregnancy. This receptor was obtained from a female donor with multiple sclerosis, enrolled in a pregnancy study. CDR3 sequence: CASSLSATAAYNEQFF. The CDR3 coding sequence is TGCGCCAGCAGCTTGTCGGCGACAGCAGCCTACAATGAGCAGTTCTTC. Full variable domain (rest looked up from reference TRBV5-1 and TRBJ2-1): KAGVTQTPRYLIKTRGQQVTLSCSPISGHRSVSWYQQTPGQGLQFLFEYFSETQRNKGNFPGRFSGRQFSNSRSEMNVSTLELGDSALYLCASSLSATAAYNEQFFGPGTRLTVL.